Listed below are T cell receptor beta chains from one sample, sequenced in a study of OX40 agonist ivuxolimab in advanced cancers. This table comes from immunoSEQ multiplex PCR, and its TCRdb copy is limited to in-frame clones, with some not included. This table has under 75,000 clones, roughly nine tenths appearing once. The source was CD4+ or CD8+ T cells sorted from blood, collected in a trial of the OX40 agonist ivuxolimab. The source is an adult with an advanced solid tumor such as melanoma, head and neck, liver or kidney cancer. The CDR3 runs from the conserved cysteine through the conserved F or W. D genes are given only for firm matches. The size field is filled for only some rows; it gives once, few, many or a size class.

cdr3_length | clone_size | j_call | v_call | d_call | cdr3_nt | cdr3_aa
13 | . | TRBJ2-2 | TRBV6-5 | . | TGTGCCAGCAGTTTTAGCGGAGGGGGGGAGCTGTTTTTT | CASSFSGGGELFF
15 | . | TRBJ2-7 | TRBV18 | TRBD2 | TGTGCCAGCTCAACATGGACTAGCGGGAGTGGGGAGCAGTACTTC | CASSTWTSGSGEQYF
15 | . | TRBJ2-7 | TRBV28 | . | TGTGCCAGCAGTTTTCTCCCGGGATTGGTATACGAGCAGTACTTC | CASSFLPGLVYEQYF
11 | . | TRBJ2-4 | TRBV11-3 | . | TGTGCCAGCGCGTACAGTAACATTCAGTACTTC | CASAYSNIQYF
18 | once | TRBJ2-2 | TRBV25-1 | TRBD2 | TGTGCCAGCAGTTTGAGACTAGCGGGAGGGGGGAACACCGGGGAGCTGTTTTTT | CASSLRLAGGGNTGELFF
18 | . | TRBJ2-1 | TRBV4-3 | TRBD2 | TGCGCCAGCAGCCAAGGGGCGTACCTAGCGGGAGTTTTGGATGAGCAGTTCTTC | CASSQGAYLAGVLDEQFF
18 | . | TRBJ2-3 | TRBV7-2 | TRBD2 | TGTGCCAGCAGCTTAGGGAAACTAGCGGGACCTAGCACAGATACGCAGTATTTT | CASSLGKLAGPSTDTQYF
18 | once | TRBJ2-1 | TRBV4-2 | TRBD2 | TGTGCCAGCAGCCATCTCCAAGCGGGTCCAGCGGGAGGCAATGAGCAGTTCTTC | CASSHLQAGPAGGNEQFF
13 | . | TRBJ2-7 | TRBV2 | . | TGTGCCAGCAGTGAGGCTCCCTACTACGAGCAGTACTTC | CASSEAPYYEQYF
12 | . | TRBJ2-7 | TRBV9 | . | TGTGCCAGCAGCGACGACACCTACGAGCAGTACTTC | CASSDDTYEQYF
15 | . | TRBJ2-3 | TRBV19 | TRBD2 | TGTGCCAGTAGTCTAGCGGGAGGGCCGGTAGATACGCAGTATTTT | CASSLAGGPVDTQYF
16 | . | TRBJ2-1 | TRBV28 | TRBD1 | TGTGCCAGCAGTCCTACAGGGGGCTGGTCCTACAATGAGCAGTTCTTC | CASSPTGGWSYNEQFF
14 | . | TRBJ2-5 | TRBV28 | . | TGTGCCAGCAGTTTAAGGGGGTACCAAGAGACCCAGTACTTC | CASSLRGYQETQYF
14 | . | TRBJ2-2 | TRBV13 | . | TGTGCCAGCAGCTTAGTTCGCCGGACCGGGGAGCTGTTTTTT | CASSLVRRTGELFF
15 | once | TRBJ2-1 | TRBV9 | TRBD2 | TGTGCCAGCAGCACAACTAGCGGTGGATACAATGAGCAGTTCTTC | CASSTTSGGYNEQFF
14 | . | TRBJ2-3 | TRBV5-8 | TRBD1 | TGTGCCAGCAGCTTCGGGACAGGGACAGATACGCAGTATTTT | CASSFGTGTDTQYF
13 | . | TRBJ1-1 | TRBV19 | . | TGTGCCAGTAGGATCTCCCAGAACACTGAAGCTTTCTTT | CASRISQNTEAFF
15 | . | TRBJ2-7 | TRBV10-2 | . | TGCGCCAGCAGTTCGCTCCCGGGGAGCTCCTACGAGCAGTACTTC | CASSSLPGSSYEQYF
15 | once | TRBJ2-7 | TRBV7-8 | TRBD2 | TGTGCCAGCAGCTTAGCGGGGGGACTAGCGTACGAGCAGTACTTC | CASSLAGGLAYEQYF
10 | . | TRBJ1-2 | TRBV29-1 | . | TGCAGCGTTGAAGATATGGAGTACACCTTC | CSVEDMEYTF